The present entry profiles one T cell receptor (beta chain) with its context. The data originate from a study of blood T cell repertoires in COVID-19. Across the study: Specimens from acute and convalescent COVID-19 originated in the United States, Italy and Spain. Sample material is recorded as cDNA or gDNA derived from T cells, B-cell-depleted T cells, or PBMCs.

The V and J ends lost 1 base and 2 bases respectively, with 9 bases between them. Germline V gene data show CDR1 as LGHDT and CDR2 as YNNKEL (reference sequence). CDR3 length equals 15 residues. Under the authors' procedure: Reference gene primers were amplified, and this amplification served to estimate nucleated cell counts. Sequencing was performed with immunoSEQ multiplex PCR; in TCRdb, only in-frame clones are kept and a portion is missing. V, J and clone size derive from that table, while D and trimming were established from the DNA sequence. Here the sample spans about 160,000 clones, approximately 81% being singletons.

The rearrangement links TRBV3-1 (or the pseudogene TRBV3-2) to TRBJ2-1; maybe TRBD2 (6 bases). Source material: peripheral blood. The source of this sequence is a human donor with acute or convalescent COVID-19. The donor label of this sample is uncertain. The DNA of the CDR3 is TGTGCCAGCAGCCAAGTGATAGCGGCCTACAATGAGCAGTTCTTC. Protein sequence: CASSQVIAAYNEQFF.